This T cell receptor beta chain stems from a study of OX40 agonist ivuxolimab in advanced cancers. At the level of the study: Those enrolled were 82.7% male, with a mean age of around 58 years and ages from roughly 23 to 79.

TCRdb's table, derived via immunoSEQ multiplex PCR, lists solely in-frame clones and lacks some. The table has around 36,000 clones, around four fifths seen once. Study results and caveats: Patients who responded partially at 0.1-3.0 mg/kg showed clonal expansion ranking among the lowest. CD4+ T cells averaged fewer expanded clones than CD8+ T cells. Some nonresponders likewise displayed low normalized T-cell clonal expansion.

Points on this clone: Its target is unknown.

This CDR3 contains 12 residues. Per the germline V gene, CDR1 is MNHNY and CDR2 is SVGAGI (reference sequence). Between the trimmed V and J ends, which lost 0 bases and 4 bases, there was a span of 1 base. The receptor's source is an adult with an advanced solid tumor such as melanoma, head and neck, liver or kidney cancer. This rearrangement joins TRBV6-6 to TRBJ2-1, with D unresolved. Sequencing used CD4+ or CD8+ T cells sorted from blood, obtained in a trial of the OX40 agonist ivuxolimab. CDR3 coding DNA: TGTGCCAGCAGTTACTCTTACAATGAGCAGTTCTTC. Its translation: CASSYSYNEQFF.